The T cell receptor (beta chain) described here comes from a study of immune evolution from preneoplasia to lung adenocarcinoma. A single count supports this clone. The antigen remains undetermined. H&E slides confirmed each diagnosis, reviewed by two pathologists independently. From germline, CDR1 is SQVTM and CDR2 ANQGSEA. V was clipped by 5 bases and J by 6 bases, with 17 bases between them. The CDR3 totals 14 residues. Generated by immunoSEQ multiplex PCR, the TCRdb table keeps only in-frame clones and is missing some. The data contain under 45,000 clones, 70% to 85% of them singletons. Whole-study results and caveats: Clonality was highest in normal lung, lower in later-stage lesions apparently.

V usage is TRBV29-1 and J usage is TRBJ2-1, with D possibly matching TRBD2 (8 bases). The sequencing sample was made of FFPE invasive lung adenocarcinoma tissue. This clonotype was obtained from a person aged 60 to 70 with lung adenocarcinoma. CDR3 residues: CSVSSGRQGNEQFF. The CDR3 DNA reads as TGCAGCGTTTCGAGCGGGAGACAGGGCAATGAGCAGTTCTTC.